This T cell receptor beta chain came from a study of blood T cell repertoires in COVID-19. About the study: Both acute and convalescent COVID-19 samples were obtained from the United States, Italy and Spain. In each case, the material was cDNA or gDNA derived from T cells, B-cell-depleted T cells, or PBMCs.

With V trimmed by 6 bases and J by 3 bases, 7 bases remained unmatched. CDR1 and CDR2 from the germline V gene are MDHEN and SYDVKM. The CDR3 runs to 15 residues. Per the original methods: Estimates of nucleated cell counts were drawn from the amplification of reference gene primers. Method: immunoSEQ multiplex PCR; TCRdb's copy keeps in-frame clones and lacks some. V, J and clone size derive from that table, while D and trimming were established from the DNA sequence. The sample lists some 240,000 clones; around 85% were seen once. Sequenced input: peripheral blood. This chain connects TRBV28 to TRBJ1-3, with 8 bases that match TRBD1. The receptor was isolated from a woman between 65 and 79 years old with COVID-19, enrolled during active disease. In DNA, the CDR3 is TGTGCCAGCAGGCCACAGGGGGGAAGTGGAAACACCATATATTTT. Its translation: CASRPQGGSGNTIYF.